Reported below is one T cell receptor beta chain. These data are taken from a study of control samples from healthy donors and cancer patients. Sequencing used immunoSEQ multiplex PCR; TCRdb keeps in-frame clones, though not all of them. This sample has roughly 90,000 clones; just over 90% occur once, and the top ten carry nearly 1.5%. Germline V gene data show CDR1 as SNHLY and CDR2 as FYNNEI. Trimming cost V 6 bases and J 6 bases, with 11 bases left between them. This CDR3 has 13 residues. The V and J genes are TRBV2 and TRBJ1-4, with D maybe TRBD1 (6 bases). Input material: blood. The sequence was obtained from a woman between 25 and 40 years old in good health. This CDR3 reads CASRRAGDEKLFF. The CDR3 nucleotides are TGTGCCAGCAGGAGGGCAGGGGATGAAAAACTGTTTTTT.